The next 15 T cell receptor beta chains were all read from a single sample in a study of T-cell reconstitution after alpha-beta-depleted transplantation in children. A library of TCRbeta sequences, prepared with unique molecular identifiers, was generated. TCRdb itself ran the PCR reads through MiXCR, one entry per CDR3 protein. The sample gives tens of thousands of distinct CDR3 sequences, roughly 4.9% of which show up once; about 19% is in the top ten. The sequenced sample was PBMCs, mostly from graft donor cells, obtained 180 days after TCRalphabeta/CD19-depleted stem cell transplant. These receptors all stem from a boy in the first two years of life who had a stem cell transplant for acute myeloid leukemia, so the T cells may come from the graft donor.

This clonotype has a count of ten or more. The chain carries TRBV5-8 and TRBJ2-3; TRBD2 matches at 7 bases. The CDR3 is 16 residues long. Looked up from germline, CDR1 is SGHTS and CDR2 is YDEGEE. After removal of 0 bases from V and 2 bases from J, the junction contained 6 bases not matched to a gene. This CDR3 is CASSLEAGGTTDTQYF. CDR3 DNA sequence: TGTGCCAGCAGCTTGGAGGCCGGGGGGACCACAGATACGCAGTATTTT.

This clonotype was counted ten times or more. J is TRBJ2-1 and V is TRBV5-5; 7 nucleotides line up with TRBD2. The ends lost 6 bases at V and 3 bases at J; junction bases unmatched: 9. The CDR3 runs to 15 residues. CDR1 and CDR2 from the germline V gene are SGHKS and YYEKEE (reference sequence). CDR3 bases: TGTGCCAGCACCCCCCAGGCTAGCGGCTACAATGAGCAGTTCTTC. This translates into CASTPQASGYNEQFF.

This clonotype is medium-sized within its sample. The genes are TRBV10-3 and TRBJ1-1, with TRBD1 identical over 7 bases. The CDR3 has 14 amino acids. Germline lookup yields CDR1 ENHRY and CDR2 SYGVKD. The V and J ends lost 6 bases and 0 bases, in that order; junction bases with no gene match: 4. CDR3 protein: CAIRDRSVNTEAFF. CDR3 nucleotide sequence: TGTGCCATCAGGGACAGGTCGGTGAACACTGAAGCTTTCTTT.

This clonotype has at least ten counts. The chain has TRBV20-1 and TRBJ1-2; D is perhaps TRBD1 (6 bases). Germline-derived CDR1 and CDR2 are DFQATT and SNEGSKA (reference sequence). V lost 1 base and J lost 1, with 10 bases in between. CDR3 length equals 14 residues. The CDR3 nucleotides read TGCAGTGCTAGAGTTCCCAGGGGTAACTATGGCTACACCTTC. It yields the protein CSARVPRGNYGYTF.

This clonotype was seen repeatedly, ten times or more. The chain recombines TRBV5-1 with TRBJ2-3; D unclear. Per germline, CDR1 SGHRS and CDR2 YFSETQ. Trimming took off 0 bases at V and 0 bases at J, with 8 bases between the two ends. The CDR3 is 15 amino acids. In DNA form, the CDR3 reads TGCGCCAGCAGCTTGGCGGTCAGAAGCACAGATACGCAGTATTTT. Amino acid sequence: CASSLAVRSTDTQYF.

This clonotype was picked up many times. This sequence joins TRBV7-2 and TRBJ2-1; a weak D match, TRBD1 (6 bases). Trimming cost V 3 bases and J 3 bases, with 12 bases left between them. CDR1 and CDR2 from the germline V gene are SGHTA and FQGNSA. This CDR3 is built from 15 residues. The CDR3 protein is CASSLKYRDYNEQFF. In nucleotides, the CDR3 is TGTGCCAGCAGCTTGAAGTACAGGGACTACAATGAGCAGTTCTTC.

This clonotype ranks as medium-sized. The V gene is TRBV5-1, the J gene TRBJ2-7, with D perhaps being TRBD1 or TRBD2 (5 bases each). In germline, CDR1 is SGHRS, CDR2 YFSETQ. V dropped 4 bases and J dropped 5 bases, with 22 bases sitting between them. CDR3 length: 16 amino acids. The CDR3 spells CASSQPWDGRGHEQYF. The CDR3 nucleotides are TGCGCCAGCAGCCAACCTTGGGACGGTCGCGGGCACGAGCAGTACTTC.

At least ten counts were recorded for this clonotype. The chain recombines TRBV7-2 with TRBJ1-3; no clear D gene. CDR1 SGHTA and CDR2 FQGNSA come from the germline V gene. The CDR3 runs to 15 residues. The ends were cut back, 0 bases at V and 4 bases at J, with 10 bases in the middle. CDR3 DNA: TGTGCCAGCAGCTTAGCCGGGGTGTACGGAAACACCATATATTTT. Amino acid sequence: CASSLAGVYGNTIYF.

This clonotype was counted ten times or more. CDR3 bases: TGCAGTGCTAGAGTCGGGACCCCTAATTCACCCCTCCACTTT. The encoded protein is CSARVGTPNSPLHF. The chain carries TRBV20-1 and TRBJ1-6; D is possibly TRBD1 (5 bases). The CDR3 has 14 residues. Trimming took off 1 base at V and 6 bases at J, with 10 bases between the two ends. Germline V gene lookup returns CDR1 DFQATT and CDR2 SNEGSKA (reference sequence).

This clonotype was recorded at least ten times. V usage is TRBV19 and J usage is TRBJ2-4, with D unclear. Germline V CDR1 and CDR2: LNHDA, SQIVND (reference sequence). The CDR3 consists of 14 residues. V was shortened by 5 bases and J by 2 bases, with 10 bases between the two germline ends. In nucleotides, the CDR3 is TGTGCCAGTAGTGCCAGGTTGACCAAAAACATTCAGTACTTC. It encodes CASSARLTKNIQYF. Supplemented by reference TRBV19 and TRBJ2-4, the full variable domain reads DGGITQSPKYLFRKEGQNVTLSCEQNLNHDAMYWYRQDPGQGLRLIYYSQIVNDFQKGDIAEGYSVSREKKESFPLTVTSAQKNPTAFYLCASSARLTKNIQYFGAGTRLSVL.

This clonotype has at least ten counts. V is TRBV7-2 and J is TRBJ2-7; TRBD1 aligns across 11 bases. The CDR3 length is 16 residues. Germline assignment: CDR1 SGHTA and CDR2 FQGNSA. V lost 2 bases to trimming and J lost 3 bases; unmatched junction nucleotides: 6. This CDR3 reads CASSLSTGTGGYEQYF. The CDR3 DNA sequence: TGTGCCAGCAGCTTAAGCACCGGGACAGGGGGCTACGAGCAGTACTTC.

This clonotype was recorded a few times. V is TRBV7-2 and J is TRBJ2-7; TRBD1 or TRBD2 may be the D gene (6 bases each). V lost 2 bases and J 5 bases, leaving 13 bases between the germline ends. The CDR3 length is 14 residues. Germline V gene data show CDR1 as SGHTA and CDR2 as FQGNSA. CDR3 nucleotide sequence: TGTGCCAGCAGCTTAAACCGGGGGCCCCACGAGCAGTACTTC. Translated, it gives CASSLNRGPHEQYF.

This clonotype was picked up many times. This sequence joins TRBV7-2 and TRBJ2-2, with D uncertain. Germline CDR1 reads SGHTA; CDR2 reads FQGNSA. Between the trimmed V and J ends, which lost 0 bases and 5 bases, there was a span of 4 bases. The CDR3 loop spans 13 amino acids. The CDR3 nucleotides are TGTGCCAGCAGCTTAGCGGGTACCGGGGAGCTGTTTTTT. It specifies CASSLAGTGELFF.

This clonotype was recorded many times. Here the CDR3 DNA reads TGTGCCAGCAGGACGAGCAGCCACGGGGAGCTGTTTTTT. Translation: CASRTSSHGELFF. V usage is TRBV6-5 and J usage is TRBJ2-2; D uncertain. Germline assignment: CDR1 MNHEY and CDR2 SVGAGI. CDR3 length equals 13 residues. Trimming removed 6 bases at V and 7 bases at J, with 12 bases between.

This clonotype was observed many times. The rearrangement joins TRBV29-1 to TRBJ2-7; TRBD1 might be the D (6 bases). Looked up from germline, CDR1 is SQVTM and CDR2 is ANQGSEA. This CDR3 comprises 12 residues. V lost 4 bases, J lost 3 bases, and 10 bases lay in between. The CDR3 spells CSVVQGRYEQYF. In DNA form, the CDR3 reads TGCAGCGTTGTACAGGGACGCTACGAGCAGTACTTC.